This T cell receptor beta chain emerged from a study of low-dose radiotherapy and immunotherapy resistance in tumors. Stated time point: after trial treatment. The sample's treatment: LDRT plus nivolumab, ipilimumab, low-dose cyclophosphamide and aspirin (RACIN trial). Every donor was treated with nivolumab, ipilimumab, aspirin, low-dose cyclophosphamide and also low-dose radiotherapy. The CDR3 consists of 18 residues. The ends were cut back, 5 bases at V and 2 bases at J, with 22 bases in the middle. Germline loops: CDR1 LNHDA, CDR2 SQIVND (reference sequence). Primers targeting TRAV and TRBV primed first-strand cDNA, covering alpha and beta chains. The authors ran around 18 PCR cycles to amplify TCRs with a constant-region primer and V-primer adapter. TCRdb reanalysed the reads using MiXCR and keeps one entry per CDR3 protein. Here the sample spans under 90,000 distinct CDR3 sequences, about a sixth being singletons.

Sample: PBMCs, taken after low-dose radiotherapy plus immunotherapy. The chain uses TRBV19 and TRBJ1-5; D possibly corresponds to TRBD1 (6 bases). This TCR derives from a male donor with prostate cancer. The CDR3 here is CASSPHGSGAHGNQPQHF. The DNA of the CDR3 is TGTGCCAGTAGTCCCCATGGATCGGGGGCCCATGGCAATCAGCCCCAGCATTTT. Based on the CDR3 plus reference TRBV19 and TRBJ1-5, the full variable domain is DGGITQSPKYLFRKEGQNVTLSCEQNLNHDAMYWYRQDPGQGLRLIYYSQIVNDFQKGDIAEGYSVSREKKESFPLTVTSAQKNPTAFYLCASSPHGSGAHGNQPQHFGDGTRLSIL.